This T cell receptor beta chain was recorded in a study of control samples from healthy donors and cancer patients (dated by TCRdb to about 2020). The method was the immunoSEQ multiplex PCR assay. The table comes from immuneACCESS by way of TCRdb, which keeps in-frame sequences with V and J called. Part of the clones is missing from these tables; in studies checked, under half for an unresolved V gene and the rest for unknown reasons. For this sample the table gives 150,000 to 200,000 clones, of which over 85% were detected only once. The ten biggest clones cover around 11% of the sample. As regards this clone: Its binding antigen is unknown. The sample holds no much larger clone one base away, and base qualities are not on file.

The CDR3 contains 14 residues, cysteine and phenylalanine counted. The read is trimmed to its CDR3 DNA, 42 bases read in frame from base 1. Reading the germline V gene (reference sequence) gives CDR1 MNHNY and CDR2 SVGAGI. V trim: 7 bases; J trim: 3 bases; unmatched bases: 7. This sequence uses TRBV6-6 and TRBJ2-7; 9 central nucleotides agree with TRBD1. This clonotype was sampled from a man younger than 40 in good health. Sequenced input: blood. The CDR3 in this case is CASKAGTGRYEQYF. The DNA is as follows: TGTGCCAGCAAGGCCGGGACAGGGCGCTACGAGCAGTACTTC.